Below, 19 T cell receptor beta chains from the same sample are listed, as sequenced in a study of early T cells in non-severe SARS-CoV-2 infection. TCRdb redid the calling of the 5' RACE reads with MiXCR, one entry per CDR3 protein. The table lists 50,000 to 80,000 distinct CDR3 sequences, just under 5% of them singletons. Sequences were obtained from whole blood. Every receptor here comes from an adult who was a healthcare worker with PCR-confirmed SARS-CoV-2 infection or an uninfected control (not recorded which).

This clonotype was counted many times. The rearrangement joins TRBV3-1 to TRBJ2-1; D is unclear. Trimming pared 1 base from V and 10 bases from J, leaving 11 bases between. Germline values: CDR1 LGHDT, CDR2 YNNKEL (reference sequence). The CDR3 is 13 residues long. The DNA of the CDR3 is TGTGCCAGCAGCCAAGTCGATTGGAAAGAGCAGTTCTTC. It is translated as CASSQVDWKEQFF.

This clonotype was seen at least ten times. The CDR3 is CASSQDSDPSGNTIYF. DNA for the CDR3: TGCGCCAGCAGCCAAGATTCGGATCCTTCTGGAAACACCATATATTTT. This chain uses TRBV4-1 with TRBJ1-3; D not certain. V was pared by 0 bases and J by 1 base, with 10 bases between. The CDR3 contains 16 residues. Germline V CDR1 and CDR2: MGHRA, YSYEKL.

This clonotype has more than one count but fewer than ten. J is TRBJ2-2 and V is TRBV7-3; no firm D call. Trimming removed 3 bases at V and 5 bases at J, with 7 bases between. The CDR3 spans 13 residues. Germline V gene lookup returns CDR1 SGHTA and CDR2 FQGTGA. The CDR3 protein is CASSFGVTGELFF. The CDR3 DNA sequence: TGTGCCAGCAGCTTTGGCGTAACCGGGGAGCTGTTTTTT.

This clonotype was counted many times. The rearrangement links TRBV11-2 to TRBJ2-5; 7 bases are a match to TRBD1. Trimming at V came to 1 base and at J to 5 bases, leaving 7 bases not matched to a gene. This CDR3 contains 15 residues. Germline loops: CDR1 SGHAT, CDR2 FQNNGV. CDR3 in amino acids: CASSLVAGGPETQYF. The CDR3 DNA reads as TGTGCCAGCAGCTTAGTAGCAGGGGGTCCGGAGACCCAGTACTTC.

This clonotype was counted ten times or more. The J gene is TRBJ2-2, the V gene TRBV7-8, with D hard to call. CDR3 length: 14 amino acids. Germline V CDR1 and CDR2: SGHVS, FQNEAQ. Trimming stripped 2 bases from V and 5 bases from J, with 9 bases between. CDR3 region: CASSLTGNTGELFF. The CDR3 bases are TGTGCCAGCAGCTTAACCGGAAATACCGGGGAGCTGTTTTTT.

This clonotype was seen repeatedly, ten times or more. The chain links TRBV7-3 to TRBJ2-7; possible D gene TRBD2, 5 bases. Trimming removed 5 bases at V and 5 bases at J, with 13 bases between. Germline values: CDR1 SGHTA, CDR2 FQGTGA. This CDR3 is 13 amino acids long. DNA of the CDR3: TGTGCCAGCAGCCCCGCCCTCGGGGACGAGCAGTACTTC. Its protein is CASSPALGDEQYF.

This clonotype came up many times. This chain connects TRBV12-3 or TRBV12-4 to TRBJ2-1; the D gene is possibly TRBD1 (5 bases). The ends were cut back, 6 bases at V and 3 bases at J, with 12 bases in the middle. The CDR3 spans 14 residues. CDR3 sequence: CASSITRGYNEQFF. DNA of the CDR3: TGTGCCAGCAGCATTACAAGGGGCTACAATGAGCAGTTCTTC.

This clonotype was counted ten times or more. The J gene is TRBJ2-5, the V gene TRBV3-1, with D hard to call. The germline gives CDR1 LGHDT, CDR2 YNNKEL (reference sequence). The CDR3 consists of 12 residues. The V end was cut by 3 bases, the J end by 5 bases, with 7 bases between. The CDR3 DNA follows: TGTGCCAGCAGCCACCCCCCGGAGACCCAGTACTTC. Translating gives CASSHPPETQYF.

The gene calls are TRBV20-1 and TRBJ2-1; 9 bases match TRBD2. Germline V gene data show CDR1 as DFQATT and CDR2 as SNEGSKA (reference sequence). The V and J ends lost 1 base and 8 bases, in that order; junction bases with no gene match: 3. The CDR3 spans 13 residues. CDR3 in DNA: TGCAGTGCTAGAGTACGGACTAGCGATGAGCAGTTCTTC. As protein: CSARVRTSDEQFF.

This clonotype was seen ten or more times. V is TRBV5-1 and J is TRBJ2-3; TRBD2 matches at 9 bases. CDR1 is SGHRS, CDR2 YFSETQ, per germline. With V trimmed by 8 bases and J by 1 base, 2 bases remained unmatched. This CDR3 spans 13 amino acids. DNA of the CDR3: TGCGCCAGTTCTAGCGGGGGCACAGATACGCAGTATTTT. It yields the protein CASSSGGTDTQYF.

This clonotype was detected only a few times. The genes are TRBV20-1 and TRBJ2-7, with a weak D call TRBD2 (6 bases). The V end lost 6 bases, the J end lost 4 bases, and 13 bases lay between the germline ends. Germline V gene data show CDR1 as DFQATT and CDR2 as SNEGSKA (reference sequence). CDR3 size: 12 residues. CDR3 sequence reads: CSAPHGGYEQYF. The DNA of the CDR3 is TGCAGTGCCCCACACGGGGGATACGAGCAGTACTTC.

This clonotype came up many times. The V call is TRBV28, the J call TRBJ2-7; 9 bases line up with TRBD1. The V and J ends lost 2 bases and 5 bases, in that order; junction bases with no gene match: 7. Germline V gives CDR1 MDHEN, CDR2 SYDVKM. This CDR3 comprises 15 residues. DNA for the CDR3: TGTGCCAGCAGTTTAGGCGGACAGGGGTTGGACGAGCAGTACTTC. Translation gives CASSLGGQGLDEQYF.

The table lists this clonotype with many counts. The V and J genes are TRBV20-1 and TRBJ2-1, with 9 bases fitting TRBD2. The CDR3 loop spans 14 amino acids. The germline gives CDR1 DFQATT, CDR2 SNEGSKA (reference sequence). After removal of 5 bases from V and 3 bases from J, the junction contained 5 bases not matched to a gene. The CDR3 loop is CSAYSGSNYNEQFF. For the CDR3, the DNA is TGCAGTGCTTATAGCGGGAGCAACTACAATGAGCAGTTCTTC.

This clonotype was seen repeatedly, ten times or more. The gene calls are TRBV7-9 and TRBJ2-3, with D perhaps TRBD2 (5 bases). The ends were cut back, 2 bases at V and 4 bases at J, with 10 bases in the middle. Germline CDR1 SEHNR, CDR2 FQNEAQ (reference sequence). The CDR3 has 14 residues. The CDR3 loop reads CASSLSSRADTQYF. The CDR3 DNA sequence: TGTGCCAGCAGCTTATCTAGCCGTGCAGATACGCAGTATTTT.

The table lists this clonotype with many counts. This rearrangement joins TRBV29-1 to TRBJ1-2; TRBD1 aligns across 10 bases. The CDR3 extends over 15 amino acids. The trim removed 4 bases at V and 4 bases at J, leaving 9 bases unmatched. Germline values: CDR1 SQVTM, CDR2 ANQGSEA. CDR3 region: CSVVGTGVSSYGYTF. The CDR3 coding sequence is TGCAGCGTTGTCGGGACAGGGGTCTCGTCCTATGGCTACACCTTC.

Ten or more counts support this clonotype. The chain couples TRBV27 to TRBJ1-1, with TRBD1 matching over 9 bases. The CDR3 is made up of 17 amino acids. In germline, CDR1 is MNHEY, CDR2 SMNVEV (reference sequence). After removal of 5 bases from V and 0 bases from J, the junction contained 10 bases not matched to a gene. CDR3 amino acids: CASSGGTGRTMNTEAFF. The CDR3, as DNA: TGTGCCAGCAGTGGCGGGACAGGGAGAACTATGAACACTGAAGCTTTCTTT.

V and J are TRBV12-3 or TRBV12-4 and TRBJ1-1, with D hard to call. Trimming shortened V by 6 bases and J by 3 bases, and 11 bases separated the two germline ends. The CDR3 runs 13 residues. The DNA for the CDR3 is TGTGCCAGCAGAACTACTCAGGACACTGAAGCTTTCTTT. Protein sequence: CASRTTQDTEAFF.

This clonotype was seen a few times. The chain couples TRBV18 to TRBJ2-7, with D tentatively TRBD1 (5 bases). There are 13 residues in the CDR3. The germline gives CDR1 KGHSH, CDR2 LQKENI. With 5 bases removed from V and 5 bases from J, the gap between germline ends came to 13 bases. Here the CDR3 DNA reads TGTGCCAGCTCAAGATCTCAGGGAAACGAGCAGTACTTC. This codes for CASSRSQGNEQYF.

The chain uses TRBV7-6 and TRBJ2-3; D not certain. The CDR3 loop spans 15 amino acids. V was cut by 1 base and J by 5 bases, with 13 bases left in between. Per germline, CDR1 SGHVS and CDR2 FNYEAQ. The CDR3 here is CASSLEGLVGDTQYF. CDR3 nucleotides: TGTGCCAGCAGCTTAGAAGGGCTAGTCGGAGATACGCAGTATTTT.